These T cell receptor beta chains were read from a single sample in a study of tumor and adjacent non-tumor tissue in lung cancer. TCRdb passed the multiplex PCR reads through MiXCR, listing each CDR3 protein once. The sample holds around 200,000 distinct CDR3 sequences; 71% are singletons and the top ten take less than 25%. The sequenced sample consisted of lung tumor tissue. These receptor sequences come from a man in his 60s with non-small cell lung cancer. CDR3s include the opening cysteine and the closing phenylalanine or tryptophan. D genes are given only for firm matches. Clone size appears in some rows only: once, few, many, or a class for an expanded clone.

j_call d_call v_call clone_size cdr3_nt cdr3_aa
TRBJ1-6 TRBD1 TRBV6-6 many TGTGCCAGCAGTTACCGGACAGGGTCCAATTCACCCCTCCACTTT CASSYRTGSNSPLHF
TRBJ2-1 . TRBV11-3 . TGTACCAGCAGCTGGACAGTCGACAATGAGCAGTTCTTC CTSSWTVDNEQFF
TRBJ2-3 . TRBV6-1 . TGTGCCAGCAGGCAACTAGTGTATTCTCCAGATACGCAGTATTTT CASRQLVYSPDTQYF
TRBJ2-1 TRBD2 TRBV7-8 . TGTGCCAGCAGCTTATCGGGGGGGCAAGTAAATGAGCAGTTCTTC CASSLSGGQVNEQFF
TRBJ2-7 . TRBV4-1 . TGCGCCAGCAGCCAGTCGATCAGCGTGAGTCCCTACGAGCAGTACTTC CASSQSISVSPYEQYF
TRBJ2-1 TRBD2 TRBV11-2 . TGTCCCAGCAGCTTAGATGGGGGGGGGTACAATGAGCAATTCTTC CPSSLDGGGYNEQFF
TRBJ1-1 . TRBV4-1 . TGCGCCAGCAGCCAAGATGTATTTCGTCGGGCTGAAGCTTTCTTT CASSQDVFRRAEAFF
TRBJ1-1 . TRBV11-3 . TGTCCCAGCAGCTTCGCCGACACGGTCAGCACTGAAGCTTTCTTT CPSSFADTVSTEAFF
TRBJ2-1 TRBD2 TRBV20-1 few TGCAGTGCTACAGCTTTAGCGGGAACTTACGGGGATGAGCAGTTCTTC CSATALAGTYGDEQFF
TRBJ2-5 . TRBV6-2/TRBV6-3 . TGTGCCGGCGGTTACCCAAAAGTAGGAGGGGAGACCCAGTACTTC CAGGYPKVGGETQYF
TRBJ1-2 . TRBV20-1 . TGCAGTGCTAGTGACAGACGGGTGCAACGTGGCTACACCTTC CSASDRRVQRGYTF
TRBJ2-3 TRBD2 TRBV29-1 many TGCAGCGTTGGTCCGGGGGGAACAGATACGCAGTATTTT CSVGPGGTDTQYF
TRBJ1-4 . TRBV11-3 . TGTGCCAGCGGCGCGACCGGGACCGAGCATGAAAAACTGTTTTTT CASGATGTEHEKLFF
TRBJ2-7 . TRBV29-1 . TGCAGAGTCTCGGACTCCTACGAGCAGTACTTC CRVSDSYEQYF
TRBJ1-2 . TRBV14 many TGTGCCAGCAGCCAAGTAACAGGAGTCTATGGCTACACCTTC CASSQVTGVYGYTF
TRBJ2-3 . TRBV20-1 few TGCAGTGCTAGAGATCGGCAGGGGAGCACAGATACGCAGTATTTT CSARDRQGSTDTQYF
TRBJ2-3 . TRBV4-1 . TGCGCCAGCAGCCAAGAGAGCCGGGGGCCTAGCACAGATACGCAGTATTTT CASSQESRGPSTDTQYF
TRBJ1-1 . TRBV4-2 . TGTCCCAGCAGCCAAAGGAACGGGGCTGGGTTGAACACTGAAGCTTTCTTT CPSSQRNGAGLNTEAFF
TRBJ2-7 . TRBV11-2 . TGTGCCAGCAGATTAGACACGCTCTACGGGCTATACTTC CASRLDTLYGLYF
TRBJ1-5 TRBD1 TRBV7-8 . TGTGCCAGCAGCTTAGGAAATGCAGGGGGCAGGAATCAGCCCCAGCATTTT CASSLGNAGGRNQPQHF
TRBJ1-6 . TRBV6-7 . TGTGACAGCAGTTGGGGGGCCCTCCGGGAGGTGGGTCCCCCAAGTGATTCACCCCTCCACTTT CDSSWGALREVGPPSDSPLHF
TRBJ2-2 . TRBV5-5 . TGTGCCAGCAGCTTGTTCTCGCGTGCGAACACCGGGGAGCTATTTTTT CASSLFSRANTGELFF
TRBJ2-7 TRBD2 TRBV20-1 . TGCAGTACTAGAGCCAATGGGGGTAGCGGGAGTATTGGCTCCTACGAGCAGTACTTC CSTRANGGSGSIGSYEQYF
TRBJ2-1 . TRBV20-1 . TGCGGTGCTAGTACTAGGACTCCCGGGGGCGATGAGCAGCTCTTC CGASTRTPGGDEQLF
TRBJ1-1 . TRBV11-3 once TGTGTCAGCAGCCCGAGGGCGGGGCGGGACACTGAAGCTTTCTTT CVSSPRAGRDTEAFF
TRBJ2-5 TRBD2 TRBV5-1 few TGCGCCAGCAGCTTGGGACTAGCGGGAGGTCAAGAGACCCAGTACTTC CASSLGLAGGQETQYF
TRBJ2-1 TRBD2 TRBV7-9 . TGTGTCGAGGGACTAGCGGTAGAGCAGTTCTTC CVEGLAVEQFF
TRBJ1-2 . TRBV30 few TGTGCCTGGAGTGAGACCGGGACGTCCGGCTACACCTTC CAWSETGTSGYTF
TRBJ2-2 . TRBV11-2 . TGTGCCAGCAGCTTAGTCTGGGGCAGATACATCGGGGAGCTGTTTTTT CASSLVWGRYIGELFF
TRBJ2-3 . TRBV20-1 . TGCAGTGCTAGAGATGCGGTCGGCACAGATACGCAGTATTTT CSARDAVGTDTQYF
TRBJ1-1 . TRBV20-1 few TGCAGTGCTAGGGCGCGGGGCCCGAACACTGAAGCTTTCTTT CSARARGPNTEAFF
TRBJ2-2 . TRBV5-1 . TGCGCCAGCAGCTTGGCGGTACAGGGTAACACCGTGAAGCTGTTTTTT CASSLAVQGNTVKLFF
TRBJ2-7 TRBD2 TRBV13 few TGTGCCAGCAGCCGTGGACTAGCGGGAGAGAAGCAGTACTTC CASSRGLAGEKQYF
TRBJ2-3 . TRBV18 . TGTGCCAGCTCACCCAACGCAGTCATCCTCACAGATACGCAGTATTTT CASSPNAVILTDTQYF
TRBJ1-1 . TRBV30 few TGTGCCTGGGGGCGGGCAGCGAGGAACACTGAAGCTTTCTTT CAWGRAARNTEAFF
TRBJ2-1 . TRBV20-1 . TGCAGTGCTAGCCTCGGTCAGCTCTTC CSASLGQLF
TRBJ2-7 TRBD2 TRBV20-1 few TGCAGTGCTAGGAGGGGAGCGGGAACCTACGAGCAGTACTTC CSARRGAGTYEQYF
TRBJ2-7 . TRBV20-1 many TGCAGTGCTAGGGCCAGCACTAAATCCTACGAGCAGTACTTC CSARASTKSYEQYF
TRBJ2-3 . TRBV12-3/TRBV12-4 . TGTGCCAACAGACAGGGACTTTTTGCAGGAGATACGCAGTATTTT CANRQGLFAGDTQYF
TRBJ2-3 . TRBV7-8 few TGTGCCAGCAGCTTATCGCTAGCGACAGATACGCAGTATTTT CASSLSLATDTQYF
TRBJ2-3 TRBD1 TRBV20-1 few TGCAGTCCTAGACTAGGACAGGGTGGCACAGATACGCAGTATTTT CSPRLGQGGTDTQYF